This T cell receptor (beta chain) was identified during a study of response to subunit inactivated influenza vaccine. Overall study results and limits: It was suggested by the authors that few new T cells are recruited by each seasonal influenza vaccination.

The CDR3 sequence is 14 residues long. V dropped 7 bases and J dropped 5 bases, with 15 bases sitting between them. Looked up from germline, CDR1 is MNHEY and CDR2 is SVGEGT. Each CDR3 protein is one row after TCRdb ran MiXCR on the RT-PCR reads. The sample yields hundreds of thousands of distinct CDR3 sequences, 20% to 25% seen once. Comment on this clonotype: What it binds is unknown.

The material sequenced was PBMCs from blood, taken approximately 20 months after vaccination. The TCR sequence derives from a man aged 45-69 years who received an inactivated influenza vaccine. The chain joins TRBV6-2 or TRBV6-3 to TRBJ1-5, with a weak D call TRBD1 (6 bases). Here the CDR3 reads CASTLPGADQPQHF. The CDR3 region has the DNA TGTGCCAGCACCCTACCGGGGGCGGATCAGCCCCAGCATTTT.